This T cell receptor (beta chain) was identified in a study of tumor and adjacent non-tumor tissue in lung cancer. On the study more broadly: Stage I to III disease affected approximately 11 men and roughly 5 women aged about 31 to 80.

The template was RNA from unsorted bulk tissue. Of note for this clonotype: Its antigen is unknown. Possible read error: a much larger clone is one base away.

The library came from three nested PCR rounds adapted from ARM-PCR protocols. MiXCR, applied by TCRdb to the multiplex PCR reads, yields one record per CDR3 protein. The sample lists tens of thousands of distinct CDR3 sequences; around 74% were seen once. This CDR3 contains 15 residues. CDR1 is DFQATT, CDR2 SNEGSKA, per germline (reference sequence). Study findings and constraints: In normal lung, the top 100 clones were significantly more dominant than in tumor.

Sequencing was done on a sample of lung tumor tissue. This chain uses TRBV20-1 with TRBJ2-3; no definite D call. The TCR originated in a woman aged 45 to 65 with non-small cell lung cancer. For the CDR3, the DNA is TGCAGTCCTAGAGATCAGCCGAACCCGACAGATACGCAGTATTTT. It translates to CSPRDQPNPTDTQYF.